This TCR beta chain was observed in a study of blood T cell repertoires in COVID-19. Here immunoSEQ multiplex PCR was the method, and the copy in TCRdb shows in-frame clones only, minus some. The sample holds some 70,000 clones; more than 85% are singletons and the top ten take less than 15%. The CDR3 has 13 residues. Germline CDR1 reads SEHNR; CDR2 reads FQNEAQ (reference sequence). The V and J ends lost 4 bases and 7 bases, in that order; junction bases with no gene match: 6. This chain uses TRBV7-9 with TRBJ1-1; 7 bases are shared with TRBD1. Input material: peripheral blood. The origin of this receptor is a human donor with active COVID-19. The donor label of this sample is uncertain. The CDR3 DNA sequence: TGTGCCAGCAGCTCCTCCGGGACAGATGAAGCTTTCTTT. It codes for CASSSSGTDEAFF.